These T cell receptor beta chains were read from a single sample in a study of blood T cell repertoires in COVID-19. The repertoire was sequenced with immunoSEQ multiplex PCR; TCRdb's copy has only in-frame clones and lacks some. There are roughly 400,000 clones in the sample; roughly 84% occur only once, and about 1.4% lies in the top ten. Sequenced material: PBMCs or T cells enriched from blood (not recorded which). These receptors were taken from a young woman who had been exposed to COVID-19. CDR3s include the opening cysteine and the closing phenylalanine or tryptophan. Each record gives: CDR3 DNA, CDR3 protein, J gene, clone size, D gene, V gene. A D gene is named only where the DNA matches it firmly. Where a row states a size, it is once, few, many or the class of an expanded clone; other rows omit it.

CDR3nt: TGTGCCACCAGCAGGGATATAGGGACAGAGTACATCTCTGGGGCCAACGTCCTGACTTTC; CDR3aa: CATSRDIGTEYISGANVLTF; j_gene: TRBJ2-6; abundance: -; d_gene: TRBD1; v_gene: TRBV15
CDR3nt: TGTGCCAGCAGCTTAGATCGGAGCACAGATACGCAGTATTTT; CDR3aa: CASSLDRSTDTQYF; j_gene: TRBJ2-3; abundance: -; d_gene: -; v_gene: TRBV7-2
CDR3nt: TGTGCCAGCAGCTTGGTGGCAGGTTACAATGAGCAGTTCTTC; CDR3aa: CASSLVAGYNEQFF; j_gene: TRBJ2-1; abundance: -; d_gene: -; v_gene: TRBV5-4
CDR3nt: TGTGCCAGCAGCCCAAGACAGGGTGGCTACACCTTC; CDR3aa: CASSPRQGGYTF; j_gene: TRBJ1-2; abundance: -; d_gene: TRBD1; v_gene: TRBV11-1
CDR3nt: TGTGCCAGCAGCCGGACTAGCGGCTACGAGCAGTACTTC; CDR3aa: CASSRTSGYEQYF; j_gene: TRBJ2-7; abundance: -; d_gene: TRBD2; v_gene: TRBV3-1/TRBV3-2
CDR3nt: TGTGCCAGCAGTTTAGTCTCTGAGACCCAGTACTTC; CDR3aa: CASSLVSETQYF; j_gene: TRBJ2-5; abundance: -; d_gene: -; v_gene: TRBV12-3/TRBV12-4
CDR3nt: TGTGCCAGCAGTTTTCAGGGGGCCAAAAACATTCAGTACTTC; CDR3aa: CASSFQGAKNIQYF; j_gene: TRBJ2-4; abundance: -; d_gene: -; v_gene: TRBV28
CDR3nt: TGTGCCAGCAGTTACGGGACAGGGGTGTCCTACGAGCAGTACTTC; CDR3aa: CASSYGTGVSYEQYF; j_gene: TRBJ2-7; abundance: -; d_gene: TRBD1; v_gene: TRBV6-5
CDR3nt: TGTGCCAGCAGCAGAGAGGGGAACACTGAAGCTTTCTTT; CDR3aa: CASSREGNTEAFF; j_gene: TRBJ1-1; abundance: -; d_gene: -; v_gene: TRBV2
CDR3nt: TGTGCCAGCAGCTTACAGGGTGTCTATGAAAAACTGTTTTTT; CDR3aa: CASSLQGVYEKLFF; j_gene: TRBJ1-4; abundance: -; d_gene: -; v_gene: TRBV5-4
CDR3nt: TGTGCCAGCAGGGAGGCTGAAGCTTTCTTT; CDR3aa: CASREAEAFF; j_gene: TRBJ1-1; abundance: -; d_gene: -; v_gene: TRBV2
CDR3nt: TGTGCCAGCAGCTTAACGGGCACTAGCGGGGGTTACAATGAGCAGTTCTTC; CDR3aa: CASSLTGTSGGYNEQFF; j_gene: TRBJ2-1; abundance: once; d_gene: TRBD2; v_gene: TRBV7-3
CDR3nt: TGTGCCAGCAGCCCCGGGACAGGGGCGACGAACTATGGCTACACCTTC; CDR3aa: CASSPGTGATNYGYTF; j_gene: TRBJ1-2; abundance: -; d_gene: TRBD1; v_gene: TRBV11-2
CDR3nt: TGTGCCAGCAGCCCGAGGGTTGGAGAGCAGTACTTC; CDR3aa: CASSPRVGEQYF; j_gene: TRBJ2-7; abundance: -; d_gene: -; v_gene: TRBV3-1/TRBV3-2
CDR3nt: TGTGCCAGCAGCGTAGGGGAGGGGAATGAGCAGTTCTTC; CDR3aa: CASSVGEGNEQFF; j_gene: TRBJ2-1; abundance: -; d_gene: TRBD2; v_gene: TRBV9
CDR3nt: TGTGCCAGCAGCTTTCTACCGGGACTAGACAATGAGCAGTTCTTC; CDR3aa: CASSFLPGLDNEQFF; j_gene: TRBJ2-1; abundance: -; d_gene: TRBD2; v_gene: TRBV7-3
CDR3nt: TGTGCCAGCAGCTCCGCTACTACCTACGAGCAGTACTTC; CDR3aa: CASSSATTYEQYF; j_gene: TRBJ2-7; abundance: -; d_gene: -; v_gene: TRBV28
CDR3nt: TGTGCCAGCAGCTTATCCCCCGTGGCGGCGGGGCAGTACTTC; CDR3aa: CASSLSPVAAGQYF; j_gene: TRBJ2-7; abundance: -; d_gene: -; v_gene: TRBV13
CDR3nt: TGTGCCTGGAGTGTACCACTCCCGGGGTCCCTTCTCTTCAACTATGGCTACACCTTC; CDR3aa: CAWSVPLPGSLLFNYGYTF; j_gene: TRBJ1-2; abundance: -; d_gene: -; v_gene: TRBV30
CDR3nt: TGTGCCACACAGTGGGGGTACAGGGCCGGATATGGCTACACCTTC; CDR3aa: CATQWGYRAGYGYTF; j_gene: TRBJ1-2; abundance: -; d_gene: -; v_gene: TRBV10-3
CDR3nt: TGTGCCAGCAGCTTAGAGGCCCCAACAGGGGATACGCAGTATTTT; CDR3aa: CASSLEAPTGDTQYF; j_gene: TRBJ2-3; abundance: -; d_gene: -; v_gene: TRBV7-8
CDR3nt: TGTGCCAGTATGGGCGGACAGGGGAACTATGGCTACACCTTC; CDR3aa: CASMGGQGNYGYTF; j_gene: TRBJ1-2; abundance: -; d_gene: TRBD1; v_gene: TRBV19
CDR3nt: TGTGCCAGCAGGGACAGGGACGGATCACCCCTCCACTTT; CDR3aa: CASRDRDGSPLHF; j_gene: TRBJ1-6; abundance: -; d_gene: TRBD1; v_gene: TRBV6-5
CDR3nt: TGTGCCAGCATGGGTGGGAGCCTCTCAGTGGGTCAGCCCCAGCATTTT; CDR3aa: CASMGGSLSVGQPQHF; j_gene: TRBJ1-5; abundance: few; d_gene: -; v_gene: TRBV28
CDR3nt: TGTGCCAGCAGCGCCCATTTGGGACAGCCAACTACCAGATACCCCCCAGATACGCAGTATTTT; CDR3aa: CASSAHLGQPTTRYPPDTQYF; j_gene: TRBJ2-3; abundance: -; d_gene: TRBD1; v_gene: TRBV7-3
CDR3nt: TGTGCCAGCAGTCCACCGGGACAGGGAAGCACAGATACGCAGTATTTT; CDR3aa: CASSPPGQGSTDTQYF; j_gene: TRBJ2-3; abundance: -; d_gene: TRBD1; v_gene: TRBV7-6
CDR3nt: TGTGCCAGCAGTTTACTAGCGGGAGGGTCCGGGACCCAGTACTTC; CDR3aa: CASSLLAGGSGTQYF; j_gene: TRBJ2-5; abundance: few; d_gene: TRBD2; v_gene: TRBV2
CDR3nt: TGTGCCAGCAGCCCCCAGACAGGCCAACAACACAATGAGCAGTTCTTC; CDR3aa: CASSPQTGQQHNEQFF; j_gene: TRBJ2-1; abundance: -; d_gene: -; v_gene: TRBV7-9
CDR3nt: TGCGCCAGCACTGCGGACAGGGGGCATGGCTACACCTTC; CDR3aa: CASTADRGHGYTF; j_gene: TRBJ1-2; abundance: -; d_gene: TRBD1; v_gene: TRBV10-2
CDR3nt: TGTGCCAGCAGGACAGGGGGCTGGGTTGAGCAGTTCTTC; CDR3aa: CASRTGGWVEQFF; j_gene: TRBJ2-1; abundance: -; d_gene: TRBD1; v_gene: TRBV28
CDR3nt: TGTGCCAGCAGCGTATCGGAGGGGCGCTACGAGCAGTACTTC; CDR3aa: CASSVSEGRYEQYF; j_gene: TRBJ2-7; abundance: -; d_gene: -; v_gene: TRBV9
CDR3nt: TGTGCCAGCTCACCGTCGACAGGGGAAGAGACCCAGTACTTC; CDR3aa: CASSPSTGEETQYF; j_gene: TRBJ2-5; abundance: few; d_gene: TRBD1; v_gene: TRBV18
CDR3nt: TGTGCCAGCAGTCCCCAGACGACAGCCTCCTACGAGCAGTACTTC; CDR3aa: CASSPQTTASYEQYF; j_gene: TRBJ2-7; abundance: -; d_gene: -; v_gene: TRBV28
CDR3nt: TGTGCCAGCATTCGCACTGAAGCTTTCTTT; CDR3aa: CASIRTEAFF; j_gene: TRBJ1-1; abundance: -; d_gene: -; v_gene: TRBV28
CDR3nt: TGTGCCAGCAGCCAGGGGTCCGGGGAGCTGTTTTTT; CDR3aa: CASSQGSGELFF; j_gene: TRBJ2-2; abundance: -; d_gene: -; v_gene: TRBV5-6
CDR3nt: TGTGCCAGCAGCTCCTCAGGGGGCGTCAATCAGCCCCAGCATTTT; CDR3aa: CASSSSGGVNQPQHF; j_gene: TRBJ1-5; abundance: -; d_gene: TRBD1; v_gene: TRBV11-2
CDR3nt: TGTGCCAGCAGCTCCAGGGACATCGCCCCCCAAGAGACCCAGTACTTC; CDR3aa: CASSSRDIAPQETQYF; j_gene: TRBJ2-5; abundance: -; d_gene: -; v_gene: TRBV13
CDR3nt: TGCGCCAGCAGCCAAGACCCGGGACAGGGAGGAGATGAAAAACTGTTTTTT; CDR3aa: CASSQDPGQGGDEKLFF; j_gene: TRBJ1-4; abundance: -; d_gene: TRBD1; v_gene: TRBV4-3
CDR3nt: TGTGCCAGCAGCCCTCCGGGGGAGACCCAGTACTTC; CDR3aa: CASSPPGETQYF; j_gene: TRBJ2-5; abundance: -; d_gene: -; v_gene: TRBV7-2
CDR3nt: TGTGCCAGCAGTGACGACAGGATGGGTACTGAAGCTTTCTTT; CDR3aa: CASSDDRMGTEAFF; j_gene: TRBJ1-1; abundance: -; d_gene: -; v_gene: TRBV2
CDR3nt: TGTGCCAGCAGTTATGAATTCGGTCAGCCCCAGCATTTT; CDR3aa: CASSYEFGQPQHF; j_gene: TRBJ1-5; abundance: -; d_gene: -; v_gene: TRBV27
CDR3nt: TGCGCCAGCAGCCAAGCGCTCGACAGTACCTACGAGCAGTACTTC; CDR3aa: CASSQALDSTYEQYF; j_gene: TRBJ2-7; abundance: -; d_gene: -; v_gene: TRBV4-3
CDR3nt: TGTGCCAGTACCTTGACACCGAACTATGGCTACACCTTC; CDR3aa: CASTLTPNYGYTF; j_gene: TRBJ1-2; abundance: -; d_gene: -; v_gene: TRBV19
CDR3nt: TGTGCCAGCTCACCCCCCGGACAGGGTGGGGAGACCCAGTACTTC; CDR3aa: CASSPPGQGGETQYF; j_gene: TRBJ2-5; abundance: -; d_gene: TRBD1; v_gene: TRBV18